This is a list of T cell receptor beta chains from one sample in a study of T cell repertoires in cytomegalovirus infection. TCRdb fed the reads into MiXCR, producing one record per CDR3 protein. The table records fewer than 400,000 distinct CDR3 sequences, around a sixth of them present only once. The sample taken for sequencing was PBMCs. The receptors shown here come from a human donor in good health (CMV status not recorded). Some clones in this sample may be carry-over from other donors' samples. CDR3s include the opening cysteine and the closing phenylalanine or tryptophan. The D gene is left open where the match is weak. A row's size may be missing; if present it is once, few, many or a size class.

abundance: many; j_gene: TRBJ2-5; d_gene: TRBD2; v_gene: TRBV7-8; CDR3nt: TGTGCCAGCAGCTTCCCCCCCGGGACTAGCGGTCTTAAGGAGACCCAGTACTTC; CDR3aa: CASSFPPGTSGLKETQYF
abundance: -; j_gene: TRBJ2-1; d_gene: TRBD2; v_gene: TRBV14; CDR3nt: TGTGCCAGCAGCCTCCGACTAGCCCATGAGCAGTTCTTC; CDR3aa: CASSLRLAHEQFF
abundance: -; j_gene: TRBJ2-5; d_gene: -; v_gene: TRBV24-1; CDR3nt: TGTGCCGCCCCGTTGACAGGTCGGGACCAGTACTTC; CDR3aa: CAAPLTGRDQYF
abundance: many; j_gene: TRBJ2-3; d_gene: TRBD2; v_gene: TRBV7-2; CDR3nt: TGTGCCAGCAGTACCGGACTAGGGGATACGCAGTATTTT; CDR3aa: CASSTGLGDTQYF
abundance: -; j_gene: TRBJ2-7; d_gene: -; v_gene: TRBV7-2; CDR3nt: TGTGCCAGCAGTAGGATTGGGTACGAGCAGTACTTC; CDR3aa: CASSRIGYEQYF
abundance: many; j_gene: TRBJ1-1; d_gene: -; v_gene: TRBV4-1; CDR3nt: TGCGCCAGCAGTCAGGTGCGGAACACTGAAGCTTTCTTT; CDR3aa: CASSQVRNTEAFF
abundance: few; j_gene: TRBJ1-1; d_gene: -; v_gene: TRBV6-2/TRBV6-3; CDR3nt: TGTGCCAGCAGTACACCTTATGAAGCTTTCTTT; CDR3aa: CASSTPYEAFF
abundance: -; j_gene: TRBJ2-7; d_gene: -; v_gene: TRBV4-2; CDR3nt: TGTGCCAGCAGCCAAGAATGGCGGGGATCCTCCTACGAGCAGTACTTC; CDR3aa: CASSQEWRGSSYEQYF
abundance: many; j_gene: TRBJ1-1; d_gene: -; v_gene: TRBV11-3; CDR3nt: TGTGCCAGCACCAGTAACACTGAAGCTTTCTTT; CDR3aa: CASTSNTEAFF
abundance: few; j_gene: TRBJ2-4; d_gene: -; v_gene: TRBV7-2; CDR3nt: TGTGCCAGCGGAGAGATTGGAGCCAAAAACATTCAGTACTTC; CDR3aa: CASGEIGAKNIQYF
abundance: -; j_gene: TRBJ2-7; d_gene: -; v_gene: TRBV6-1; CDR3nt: TGTGCCAGCAGTCCCACTGGTGCTAACGAGCAGTACTTC; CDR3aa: CASSPTGANEQYF
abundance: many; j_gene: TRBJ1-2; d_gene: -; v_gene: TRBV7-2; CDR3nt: TGTGCCAGCAGCTCCACGTGGTGGGGGCGAGACTATGGCTACACCTTC; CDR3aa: CASSSTWWGRDYGYTF
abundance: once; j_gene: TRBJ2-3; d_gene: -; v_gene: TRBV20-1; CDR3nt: TGCAGCACTAGGGACAATACAGAAACGCAGTATTTT; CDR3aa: CSTRDNTETQYF
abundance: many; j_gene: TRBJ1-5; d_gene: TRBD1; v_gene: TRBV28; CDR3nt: TGTGCCAGCAGTCCGGACAGGGATCAGCCCCAGCATTTT; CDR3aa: CASSPDRDQPQHF
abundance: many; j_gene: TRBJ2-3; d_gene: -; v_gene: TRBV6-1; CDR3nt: TGTGCCAGCAGCCCCGGGGATAGTAGCACAGATACGCAGTATTTT; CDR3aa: CASSPGDSSTDTQYF
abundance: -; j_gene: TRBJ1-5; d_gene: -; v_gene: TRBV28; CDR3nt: TGTGCCAGCAGTTCTAGATGGTATAGCAATCAGCCCCAGCATTTT; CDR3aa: CASSSRWYSNQPQHF
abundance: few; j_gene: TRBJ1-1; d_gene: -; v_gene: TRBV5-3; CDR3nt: TGTGCCAGCAGCATTACAGAAGCGAACACTGAAGCTTTCTTT; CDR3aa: CASSITEANTEAFF
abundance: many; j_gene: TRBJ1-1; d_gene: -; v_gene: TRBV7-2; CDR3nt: TGTGCCAGCATAGACAGGTTAGGGATGAACACTGAAGCTTTCTTT; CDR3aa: CASIDRLGMNTEAFF
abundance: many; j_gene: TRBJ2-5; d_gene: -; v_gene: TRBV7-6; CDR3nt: TGTGCCAGCAGCTCTCTTGACGGGGGGCCAACAGGGACCCAGTACTTC; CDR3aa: CASSSLDGGPTGTQYF
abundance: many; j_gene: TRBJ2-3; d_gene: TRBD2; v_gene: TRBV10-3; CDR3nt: TGTGCCATCGGGGGACTAATGTTGACAGATACGCAGTATTTT; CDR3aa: CAIGGLMLTDTQYF
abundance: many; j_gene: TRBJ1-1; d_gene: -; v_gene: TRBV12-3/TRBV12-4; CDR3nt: TGTGCCAGCAGTTTAGAGGACATAAGGGGTGAAGCTTTCTTT; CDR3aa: CASSLEDIRGEAFF
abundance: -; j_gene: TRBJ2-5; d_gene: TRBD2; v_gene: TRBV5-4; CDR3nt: TGTGCCAGCAAGGCGGGGGGAGTTCAAGAGACCCAGTACTTC; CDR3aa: CASKAGGVQETQYF
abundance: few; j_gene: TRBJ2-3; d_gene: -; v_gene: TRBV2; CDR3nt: TGTGCCAGCAGTGGTAGTAGCACAGATACGCAGTATTTT; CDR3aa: CASSGSSTDTQYF
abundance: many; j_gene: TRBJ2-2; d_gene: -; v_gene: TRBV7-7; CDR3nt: TGTGCCAGCAGCTCCCTCAAGAGCACCGGGGAGCTGTTTTTT; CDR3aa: CASSSLKSTGELFF
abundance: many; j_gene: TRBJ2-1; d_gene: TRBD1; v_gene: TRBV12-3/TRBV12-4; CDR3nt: TGTGCCAGCAGTTTCGGACAGGGGGGCCACAATGAGCAGTTCTTC; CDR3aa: CASSFGQGGHNEQFF
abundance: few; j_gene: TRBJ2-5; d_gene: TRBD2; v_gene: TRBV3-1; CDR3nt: TGTGCCAGCAGCCAAGGGACTAGCCTCGAGACCCAGTACTTC; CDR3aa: CASSQGTSLETQYF
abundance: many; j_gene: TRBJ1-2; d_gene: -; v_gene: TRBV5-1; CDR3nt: TGCGCCAGCAGCCCCGACCGCCTTAACTATGGCTACACCTTC; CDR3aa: CASSPDRLNYGYTF
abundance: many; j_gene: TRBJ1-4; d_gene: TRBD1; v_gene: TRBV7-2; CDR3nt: TGTGCCAGCAGCCTTCGGACAGGTGAAAAACTGTTTTTT; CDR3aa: CASSLRTGEKLFF
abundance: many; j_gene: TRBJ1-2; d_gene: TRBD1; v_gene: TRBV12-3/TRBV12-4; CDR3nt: TGTGCCAGCAGTTACACCGGGACAGGCCCCTATAACTATGGCTACACCTTC; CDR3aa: CASSYTGTGPYNYGYTF
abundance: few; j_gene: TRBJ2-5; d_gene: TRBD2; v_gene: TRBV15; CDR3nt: TGTGCCACCAGCAGAACGACTAGCGGGTTACAAGAGACCCAGTACTTC; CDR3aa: CATSRTTSGLQETQYF
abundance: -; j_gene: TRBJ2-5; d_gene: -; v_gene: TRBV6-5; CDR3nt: TGTGCCAGCAGTTACAGGGCGGGGAGTTGGGAGACCCAGTACTTC; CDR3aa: CASSYRAGSWETQYF
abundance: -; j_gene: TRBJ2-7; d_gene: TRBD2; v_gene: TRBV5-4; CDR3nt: TGTGCCAGCAGCGAAAGCGGGAGGTACGAGCAGTACTTC; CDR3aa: CASSESGRYEQYF